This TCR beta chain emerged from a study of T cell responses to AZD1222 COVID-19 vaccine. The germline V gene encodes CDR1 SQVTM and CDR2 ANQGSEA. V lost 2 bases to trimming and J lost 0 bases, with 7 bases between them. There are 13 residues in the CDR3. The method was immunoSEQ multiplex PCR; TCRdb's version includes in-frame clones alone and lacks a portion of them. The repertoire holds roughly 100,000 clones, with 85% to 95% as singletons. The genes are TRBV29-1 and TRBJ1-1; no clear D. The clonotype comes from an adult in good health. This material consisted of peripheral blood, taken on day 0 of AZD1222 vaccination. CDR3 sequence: CSVERRLNTEAFF. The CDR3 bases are TGCAGCGTTGAACGGCGGCTGAACACTGAAGCTTTCTTT.